A single sample gave rise to the 8 T cell receptor beta chains below, sequenced in a study of metastatic and nonmetastatic thyroid tumors. TCRdb re-called clones via MiXCR from the PCR reads. The table has 30,000 to 35,000 clones, about a sixth seen once. Until they underwent thyroid surgery, no patient had received any treatment. The sequencing input was blood. All receptors derive from a female donor with papillary thyroid cancer or a benign thyroid nodule (not recorded which). Some clones in this sample may be carry-over from other donors' samples.

A word on this clone: One end of the junction varies from germline; a read error may be responsible. V usage is TRBV15 and J usage is TRBJ2-2; D assignment may be TRBD1 or TRBD2 (5 bases each). CDR1 and CDR2 (germline): LNHNV, YYDKDF (reference sequence). The length of the CDR3 is 16 residues. CDR3: CSTSRVRDGNTGELFF. The CDR3 bases are TGTTCCACCAGCAGAGTTAGGGACGGAAACACCGGGGAGCTGTTTTTT.

This clone has only a few counts. The CDR3 DNA reads as TGTGCCAGCAGTGATCGCGTCGGTAGCCGCGGTAATGAGCAGTTCTTC. Protein sequence: CASSDRVGSRGNEQFF. This chain uses TRBV6-4 with TRBJ2-1, with D unresolved. The CDR3 has 16 residues. Germline assignment: CDR1 MRHNA and CDR2 SNTAGT. Trimming pared 3 bases from V and 7 bases from J, leaving 19 bases between.

This clone was seen ten or more times. The genes are TRBV6-4 and TRBJ2-1; no reliable D call. V was trimmed by 2 bases and J by 5 bases, leaving 7 bases between them. The CDR3 spans 13 residues. Germline CDR1 is MRHNA and CDR2 is SNTAGT. The CDR3 nucleotides are TGTGCCAGCAGTGACGCGCCTCACAATGAGCAGTTCTTC. This codes for CASSDAPHNEQFF.

Ten or more counts support this clone. The rearrangement uses TRBV25-1 and TRBJ1-1; 10 nucleotides match TRBD1. The V gene's germline CDR1 is MGHDK and CDR2 SYGVNS. The V and J ends lost 1 base and 5 bases, in that order; junction bases with no gene match: 1. This CDR3 has 14 residues. CDR3 protein: CASSESDRGTEAFF. CDR3 nucleotide sequence: TGTGCCAGCAGTGAATCGGACAGGGGGACTGAAGCTTTCTTT.

This clone was observed at least ten times. Additional DNA sequences in this sample encode the identical CDR3. The gene calls are TRBV6-1 and TRBJ2-7, with D hard to call. V dropped 6 bases and J dropped 3 bases, with 12 bases sitting between them. There are 13 residues in the CDR3. Germline V CDR1 and CDR2: MNHNS, SASEGT. CDR3 protein: CASSRTVYYEQYF. The CDR3 DNA reads TGTGCCAGCAGCAGGACGGTTTACTACGAGCAGTACTTC.

This clone was recorded at least ten times. J is TRBJ2-3 and V is TRBV20-1; TRBD2 agrees at 8 bases. CDR3 length: 15 amino acids. CDR1 is DFQATT and CDR2 is SNEGSKA in the germline V gene (reference sequence). With V trimmed by 1 base and J by 4 bases, 7 bases remained unmatched. The CDR3 protein is CSARGIGRAADTQYF. In DNA, the CDR3 is TGCAGTGCTAGAGGTATCGGGAGGGCCGCAGATACGCAGTATTTT.

V gene TRBV5-1 combines with J gene TRBJ2-1; TRBD2 aligns across 10 bases. Germline V CDR1 and CDR2: SGHRS, YFSETQ. The CDR3 consists of 17 residues. The junction had 6 bases not matched to a gene; V was cut back by 0 bases and J by 3 bases. CDR3 protein: CASSLGLAGVGYNEQFF. CDR3 nucleotides: TGCGCCAGCAGCTTGGGTCTAGCGGGAGTGGGCTACAATGAGCAGTTCTTC.

This clone occurred many times. It may be a read error: a sequence one base away is much more abundant. CDR3 sequence reads: CASSVSGSTIYF. The CDR3 DNA sequence: TGTGCCAGCAGCGTCAGTGGAAGCACCATATATTTT. The gene calls are TRBV7-9 and TRBJ1-3, with D uncertain. Germline lookup yields CDR1 SEHNR and CDR2 FQNEAQ (reference sequence). This CDR3 is 12 amino acids long. The full variable domain, completed using reference TRBV7-9 and TRBJ1-3, is DTGVSQNPRHKITKRGQNVTFRCDPISEHNRLYWYRQTLGQGPEFLTYFQNEAQLEKSRLLSDRFSAERPKGSFSTLEIQRTEQGDSAMYLCASSVSGSTIYFGEGSWLTVV.